This T cell receptor beta chain is drawn from a study of shared clonotypes between healthy human individuals. Germline-derived CDR1 and CDR2 are LNHDA and SQIVND (reference sequence). V was cut by 0 bases and J by 0 bases, with 5 bases left in between. The CDR3 sequence is 14 residues long. A CD45RA-negative memory subset and a CD45RA+ naive subset were separated from the CD4+ cells. Several immunoSEQ 96-well plates shared each subset's DNA, each plate a replicate. Only in-frame clones appear in the TCRdb table, and some are missing; sequencing was by immunoSEQ multiplex PCR. The data contain over a million clones, under 80% of them singletons.

This chain connects TRBV19 to TRBJ1-2; D is ambiguous. The specimen was memory CD4+ T cells sorted from blood. Subset defined: CD45RA-negative fraction. This clonotype was obtained from a man aged 18 to 35 in good health. CDR3 sequence (DNA): TGTGCCAGTAGTATAGAGACAACTAACTATGGCTACACCTTC. Encoded protein: CASSIETTNYGYTF.